This paragraph reports one T cell receptor (beta chain). The sample comes from a study of blood T cell repertoires in COVID-19. As for the study in general: Samples representing acute and convalescent COVID-19 were sourced from the United States, Italy and Spain. In each case, the material was cDNA or gDNA derived from T cells, B-cell-depleted T cells, or PBMCs.

The V gene end was trimmed by 8 bases and the J gene end by 7 bases; junction bases not matched to a gene: 6. Germline CDR1 and CDR2: MNHNY and SVGAGI (reference sequence). This CDR3 is built from 13 residues. Authors' methods: Nucleated cell counts were estimated from reference gene primer amplification. Repertoires were generated with immunoSEQ multiplex PCR, while TCRdb's copy carries only in-frame clones and drops some. V and J calls and clone size are given by that table; D and trimming were obtained from the DNA. The sample holds around 46,000 clones, roughly 88% seen once. The sample consisted of peripheral blood. The source is a man between 65 and 85 years old with acute or convalescent COVID-19. The chain uses TRBV6-6 and TRBJ2-2; TRBD2 matches 8 bases. The CDR3 protein is CASHRTSFGELFF. The CDR3, as DNA: TGTGCCAGCCATAGGACTAGCTTCGGGGAGCTGTTTTTT.